The clone carrying this TCR beta chain was seen once. CDR1 and CDR2 from the germline V gene are MGHRA and YSYEKL. The CDR3 length is 17 residues. V shed 4 bases, J shed 1 base, and the junction held 11 bases outside the gene matches. Authors' analysis steps: Nucleated cell counts were estimated from reference gene primer amplification. Libraries were prepared by immunoSEQ multiplex PCR; TCRdb keeps only in-frame clonotypes and omits some of them. V and J calls and clone size are those listed in that table; D and trimming were worked out from the DNA. The sample includes more than 70,000 clones, about 88% seen only once; the top ten take 7.5% to 9.5%. This entry comes from a study of blood T cell repertoires in COVID-19. Study details: PBMCs, B-cell-depleted T cells, or T cells provided the cDNA or gDNA that made up the material.

This rearrangement joins TRBV4-1 to TRBJ2-3; TRBD2 matches at 7 bases. What was sequenced was peripheral blood. The TCR comes from a man aged 50 to 59 with acute or convalescent COVID-19. CDR3 in amino acids: CASSRNPRLAGTDTQYF. DNA for the CDR3: TGCGCCAGCAGCCGAAATCCGAGGCTAGCGGGCACAGATACGCAGTATTTT.